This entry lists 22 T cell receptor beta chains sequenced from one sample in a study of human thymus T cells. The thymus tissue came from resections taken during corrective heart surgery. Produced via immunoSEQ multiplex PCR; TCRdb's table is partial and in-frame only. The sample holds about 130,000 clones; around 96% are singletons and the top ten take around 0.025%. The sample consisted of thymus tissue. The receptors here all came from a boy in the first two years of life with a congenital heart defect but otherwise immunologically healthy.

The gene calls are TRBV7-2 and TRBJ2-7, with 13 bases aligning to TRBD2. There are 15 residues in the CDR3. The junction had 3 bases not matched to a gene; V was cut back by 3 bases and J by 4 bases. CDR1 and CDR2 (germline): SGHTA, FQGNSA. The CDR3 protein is CASSFGLAGDYEQYF. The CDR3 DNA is TGTGCCAGCAGCTTCGGACTAGCGGGGGATTACGAGCAGTACTTC. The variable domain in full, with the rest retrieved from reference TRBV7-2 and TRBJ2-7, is GAGVSQSPSNKVTEKGKDVELRCDPISGHTALYWYRQSLGQGLEFLIYFQGNSAPDKSGLPSDRFSAERTGGSVSTLTIQRTQQEDSAVYLCASSFGLAGDYEQYFGPGTRLTVT.

The CDR3 reads CASSVLAGAQETQYF. Written as DNA, the CDR3 is TGCGCCAGCAGCGTGCTAGCGGGCGCTCAAGAGACCCAGTACTTC. This chain links TRBV5-1 with TRBJ2-5; 8 positions match TRBD2. J lost 2 bases, V lost 4 bases, and 7 bases had no gene match. The CDR3 has 15 residues. Germline CDR1 and CDR2: SGHRS and YFSETQ.

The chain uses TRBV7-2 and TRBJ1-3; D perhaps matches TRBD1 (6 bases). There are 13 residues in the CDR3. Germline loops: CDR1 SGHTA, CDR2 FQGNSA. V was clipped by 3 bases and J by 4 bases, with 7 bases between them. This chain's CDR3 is CASSFGQGNTIYF. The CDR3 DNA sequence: TGTGCCAGCAGCTTTGGACAGGGAAACACCATATATTTT.

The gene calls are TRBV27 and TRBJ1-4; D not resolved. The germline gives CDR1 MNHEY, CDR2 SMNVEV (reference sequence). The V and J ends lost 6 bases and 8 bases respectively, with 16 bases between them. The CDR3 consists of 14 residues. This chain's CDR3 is CASSQDWSTEKLFF. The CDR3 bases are TGTGCCAGCAGCCAGGACTGGAGTACCGAAAAACTGTTTTTT.

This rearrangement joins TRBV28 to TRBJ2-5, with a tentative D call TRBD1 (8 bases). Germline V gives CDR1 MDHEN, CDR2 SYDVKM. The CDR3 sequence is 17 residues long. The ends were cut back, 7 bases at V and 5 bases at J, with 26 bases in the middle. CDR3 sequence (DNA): TGTGCCAGCACTGGGGGGGAGCCGGACAGGGCGCCCGAGACCCAGTACTTC. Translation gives CASTGGEPDRAPETQYF.

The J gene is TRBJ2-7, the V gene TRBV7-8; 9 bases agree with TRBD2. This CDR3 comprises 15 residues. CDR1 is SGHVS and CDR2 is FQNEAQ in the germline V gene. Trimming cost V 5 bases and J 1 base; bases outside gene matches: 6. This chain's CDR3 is CASSLKLAGSYEQYF. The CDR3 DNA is TGTGCCAGCAGCCTTAAGCTAGCGGGGTCCTACGAGCAGTACTTC. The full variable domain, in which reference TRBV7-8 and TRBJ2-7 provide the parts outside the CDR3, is GAGVSQSPRYKVAKRGQDVALRCDPISGHVSLFWYQQALGQGPEFLTYFQNEAQLDKSGLPSDRFFAERPEGSVSTLKIQRTQQEDSAVYLCASSLKLAGSYEQYFGPGTRLTVT.

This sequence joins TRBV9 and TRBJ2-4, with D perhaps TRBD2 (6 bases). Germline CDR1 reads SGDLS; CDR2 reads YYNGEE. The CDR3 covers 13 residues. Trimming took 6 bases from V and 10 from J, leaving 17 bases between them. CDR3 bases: TGTGCCAGCAACGTCGGGGGTCCTGGAATTCAGTACTTC. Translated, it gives CASNVGGPGIQYF.

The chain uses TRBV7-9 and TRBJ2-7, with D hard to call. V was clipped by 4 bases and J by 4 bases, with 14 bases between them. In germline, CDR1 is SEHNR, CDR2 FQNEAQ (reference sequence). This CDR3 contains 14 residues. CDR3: CASSSPWGSYEQYF. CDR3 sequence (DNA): TGTGCCAGCAGCTCACCTTGGGGAAGTTACGAGCAGTACTTC.

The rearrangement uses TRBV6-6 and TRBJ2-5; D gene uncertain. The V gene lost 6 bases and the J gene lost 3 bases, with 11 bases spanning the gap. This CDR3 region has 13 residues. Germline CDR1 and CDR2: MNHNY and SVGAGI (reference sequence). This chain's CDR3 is CASSSPAEETQYF. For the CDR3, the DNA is TGTGCCAGCAGCTCACCCGCAGAAGAGACCCAGTACTTC.

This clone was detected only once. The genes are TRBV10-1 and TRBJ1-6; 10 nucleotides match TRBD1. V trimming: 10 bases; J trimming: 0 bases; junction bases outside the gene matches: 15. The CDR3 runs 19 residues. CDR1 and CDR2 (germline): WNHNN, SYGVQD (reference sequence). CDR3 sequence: CATGDRGVMVGSYNSPLHF. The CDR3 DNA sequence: TGCGCCACCGGGGACAGGGGAGTAATGGTTGGCTCCTATAATTCACCCCTCCACTTT.

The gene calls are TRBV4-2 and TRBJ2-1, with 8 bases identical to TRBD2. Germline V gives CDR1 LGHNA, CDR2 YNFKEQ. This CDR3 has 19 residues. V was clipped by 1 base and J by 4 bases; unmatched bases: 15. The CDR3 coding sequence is TGTGCCAGCAGCCAAGTCGGCGGGGGGTATCCTCATTTATACAATGAGCAGTTCTTC. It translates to CASSQVGGGYPHLYNEQFF.

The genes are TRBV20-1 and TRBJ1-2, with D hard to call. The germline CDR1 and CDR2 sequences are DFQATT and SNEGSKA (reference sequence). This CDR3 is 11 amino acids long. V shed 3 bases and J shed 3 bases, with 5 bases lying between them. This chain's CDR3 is CSAREDYGYTF. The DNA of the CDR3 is TGCAGTGCTAGGGAAGACTATGGCTACACCTTC.

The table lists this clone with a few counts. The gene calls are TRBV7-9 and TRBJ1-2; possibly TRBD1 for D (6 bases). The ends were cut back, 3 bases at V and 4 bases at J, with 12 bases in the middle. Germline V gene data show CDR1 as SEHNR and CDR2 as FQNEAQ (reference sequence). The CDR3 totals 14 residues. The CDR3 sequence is CASSFPGQPYGYTF. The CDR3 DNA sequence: TGTGCCAGCAGCTTCCCGGGACAACCCTATGGCTACACCTTC.

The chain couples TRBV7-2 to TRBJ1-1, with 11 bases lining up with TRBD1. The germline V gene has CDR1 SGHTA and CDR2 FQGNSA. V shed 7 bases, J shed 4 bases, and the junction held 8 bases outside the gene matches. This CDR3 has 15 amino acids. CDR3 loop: CASTADRGRVTEAFF. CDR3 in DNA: TGTGCCAGCACCGCGGACAGGGGGCGGGTCACTGAAGCTTTCTTT.

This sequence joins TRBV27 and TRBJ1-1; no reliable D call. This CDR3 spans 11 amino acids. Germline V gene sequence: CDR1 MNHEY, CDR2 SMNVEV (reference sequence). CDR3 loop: CAPPVNTEAFF. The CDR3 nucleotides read TGTGCACCTCCCGTGAACACTGAAGCTTTCTTT.

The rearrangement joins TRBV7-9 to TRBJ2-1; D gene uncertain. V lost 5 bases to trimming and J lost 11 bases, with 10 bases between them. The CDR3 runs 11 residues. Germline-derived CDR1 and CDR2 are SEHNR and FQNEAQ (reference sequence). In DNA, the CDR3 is TGTGCCAGCAGCGCCAGTTTTAAGCAGTTCTTC. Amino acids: CASSASFKQFF.

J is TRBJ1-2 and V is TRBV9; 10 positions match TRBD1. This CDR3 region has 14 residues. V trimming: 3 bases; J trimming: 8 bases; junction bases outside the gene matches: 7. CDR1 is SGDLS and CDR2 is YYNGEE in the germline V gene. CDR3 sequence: CASSARDRGEGYTF. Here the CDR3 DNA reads TGTGCCAGCAGCGCCCGGGACAGGGGAGAAGGCTACACCTTC.

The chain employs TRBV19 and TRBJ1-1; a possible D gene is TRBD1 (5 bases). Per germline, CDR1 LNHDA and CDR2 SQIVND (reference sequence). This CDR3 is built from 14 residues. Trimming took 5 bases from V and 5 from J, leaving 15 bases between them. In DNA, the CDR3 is TGTGCCAGTAGTGAAACGGGGGTTGTGACTGAAGCTTTCTTT. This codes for CASSETGVVTEAFF.

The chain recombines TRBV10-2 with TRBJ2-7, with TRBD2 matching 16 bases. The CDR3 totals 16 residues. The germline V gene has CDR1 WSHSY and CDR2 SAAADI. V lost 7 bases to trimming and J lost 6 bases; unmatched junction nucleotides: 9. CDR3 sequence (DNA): TGCGCCAGCATTCCCGGGACTAGCGGGGGGGCCGGCGAGCAGTACTTC. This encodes CASIPGTSGGAGEQYF.

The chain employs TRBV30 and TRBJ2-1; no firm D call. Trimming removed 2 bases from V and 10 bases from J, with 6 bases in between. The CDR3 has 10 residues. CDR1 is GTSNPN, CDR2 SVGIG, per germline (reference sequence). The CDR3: CAWSRLEQFF. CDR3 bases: TGTGCCTGGAGTAGGTTAGAGCAGTTCTTC.

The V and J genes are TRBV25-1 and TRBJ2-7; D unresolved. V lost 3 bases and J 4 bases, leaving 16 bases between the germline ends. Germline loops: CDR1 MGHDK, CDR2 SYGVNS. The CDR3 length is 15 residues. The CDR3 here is CASSDLRTLRYEQYF. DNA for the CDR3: TGTGCCAGCAGTGACCTCAGGACCCTTCGGTACGAGCAGTACTTC.

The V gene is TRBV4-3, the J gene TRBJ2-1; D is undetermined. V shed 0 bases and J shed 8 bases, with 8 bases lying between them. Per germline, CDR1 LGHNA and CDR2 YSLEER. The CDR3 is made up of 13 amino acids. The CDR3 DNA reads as TGCGCCAGCAGCCAAGATGCTCGGGATGAGCAGTTCTTC. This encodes CASSQDARDEQFF.